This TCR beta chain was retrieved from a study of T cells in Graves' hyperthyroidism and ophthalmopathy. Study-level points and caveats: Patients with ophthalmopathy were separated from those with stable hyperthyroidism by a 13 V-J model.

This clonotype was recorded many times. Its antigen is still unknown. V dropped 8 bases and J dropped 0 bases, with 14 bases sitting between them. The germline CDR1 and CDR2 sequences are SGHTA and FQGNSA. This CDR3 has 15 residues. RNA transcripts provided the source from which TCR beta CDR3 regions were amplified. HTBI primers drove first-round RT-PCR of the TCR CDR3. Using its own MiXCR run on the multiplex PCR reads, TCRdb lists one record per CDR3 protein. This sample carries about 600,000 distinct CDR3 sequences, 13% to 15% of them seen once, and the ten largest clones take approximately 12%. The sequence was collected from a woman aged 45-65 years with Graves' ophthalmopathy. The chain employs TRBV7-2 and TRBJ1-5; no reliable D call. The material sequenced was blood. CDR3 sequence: CASSLAGPSNQPQHF. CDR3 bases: TGTGCCAGCTCATTGGCCGGGCCTAGCAATCAGCCCCAGCATTTT.